This note documents a single TCR beta chain sequence. This may stem from a read error, because a much larger clone lies one nucleotide away. The sample comes from a study of molecular identifiers for immune sequencing clone quantification. This CDR3 comprises 15 residues. TCRdb re-called the PCR reads through MiXCR, storing one row per CDR3 protein. The sample has over 85,000 distinct CDR3 sequences, roughly a fifth seen once. Sample: naive CD8+ T cells from blood, with Jurkat cell RNA spiked in. Subset denoted: FACS-sorted CD8+CD4-CCR7+CD45RA+ naive T cells. This receptor was identified in a human donor in good health. Some libraries in this study had Jurkat cell RNA spiked in. This chain joins TRBV5-3 and TRBJ2-7; 8 nucleotides line up with TRBD1. TRBV5-3 is an open reading frame whose function is uncertain. CDR3 sequence: CTSSSLMGQAYEQYF. The CDR3 DNA sequence: TGTACCAGCAGCTCACTAATGGGACAGGCCTACGAGCAGTACTTC.